These T cell receptor beta chains were read from a single sample in a study of blood T cells in healthy people across ages. In TCRdb, the 5' RACE reads were re-called with MiXCR into one record per CDR3 protein. The data show about 1.6 million distinct CDR3 sequences, 30% to 35% seen once. What was sequenced was blood. These receptors were obtained from a woman in her twenties or thirties in good health. Each CDR3 is given with its conserved first and last residue. The D gene is left open where the match is weak. Size values are once, few and many counts, or a class for expanded clones, and some rows have none.

size: NA
V: TRBV13
J: TRBJ2-7
D: TRBD2
DNA: TGTGCCAGCAGCTTAGAGCGGGAGTTCGAGCAGTACTTC
CDR3: CASSLEREFEQYF

size: NA
V: TRBV5-1
J: TRBJ1-1
D: TRBD1
DNA: TGCGCCAGCAGCTTGGGGACAGGGATAGTCACTGAAGCTTTCTTT
CDR3: CASSLGTGIVTEAFF

size: NA
V: TRBV27
J: TRBJ2-7
D: TRBD1
DNA: TGTGCCAGCAGCTATTCGGACAGGATCTACGAGCAGTACTTC
CDR3: CASSYSDRIYEQYF

size: few
V: TRBV25-1
J: TRBJ1-2
D: NA
DNA: TGTGCCACCTCCTTCGGACAGATCAACTATGGCTACACCTTC
CDR3: CATSFGQINYGYTF

size: many
V: TRBV7-2
J: TRBJ1-6
D: NA
DNA: TGTGCCAGCAGCTTAGATCGGACAGCCTATTCACCCCTCCACTTT
CDR3: CASSLDRTAYSPLHF

size: NA
V: TRBV20-1
J: TRBJ1-5
D: NA
DNA: TGCAGTGCTACGATGGGACACACGAGCAATCAGCCCCAGCATTTT
CDR3: CSATMGHTSNQPQHF

size: NA
V: TRBV4-1
J: TRBJ2-7
D: TRBD2
DNA: TGCGCCAGCAGCCGCGGACTAGCGGGGACCCCCTGCGAGCAGTACTTC
CDR3: CASSRGLAGTPCEQYF

size: few
V: TRBV20-1
J: TRBJ2-1
D: TRBD2
DNA: TGCAGTGCTAGAGTGGTGCGGGAGGACAATGAGCAGTTCTTC
CDR3: CSARVVREDNEQFF

size: NA
V: TRBV12-3/TRBV12-4
J: TRBJ2-7
D: TRBD1
DNA: TGTGCCAGCAGTGACAGGGGGAAGAACTCCTACGAGCAGTACTTC
CDR3: CASSDRGKNSYEQYF

size: few
V: TRBV27
J: TRBJ1-1
D: NA
DNA: TGTGCCAGCAGTTTTTTTACACTCAAGGGTGACACTGAAGCTTTCTTT
CDR3: CASSFFTLKGDTEAFF

size: NA
V: TRBV5-1
J: TRBJ2-1
D: TRBD2
DNA: TGCGTCAGCAGCTCTGGGGGGAGCGGGGTTTATGTGGAGCAGTTCTTC
CDR3: CVSSSGGSGVYVEQFF

size: many
V: TRBV4-1
J: TRBJ1-1
D: NA
DNA: TGCGCCAGCAGCCAAGATCGGGACGCGCCGAACACTGAAGCTTTCTTT
CDR3: CASSQDRDAPNTEAFF

size: few
V: TRBV6-1
J: TRBJ1-2
D: NA
DNA: TGTGCCAGCAGTGATGCGGGGGCTATGAATGGCTACACCTTC
CDR3: CASSDAGAMNGYTF

size: few
V: TRBV29-1
J: TRBJ2-7
D: NA
DNA: TGCAGCGTAGGACACAGACTAAGGGAGGAGCAGTACTTC
CDR3: CSVGHRLREEQYF

size: NA
V: TRBV2
J: TRBJ1-2
D: NA
DNA: TGTGCCAGTTGGGGAATACCTAACTATGGCTACACCTTC
CDR3: CASWGIPNYGYTF

size: few
V: TRBV20-1
J: TRBJ2-5
D: NA
DNA: TGCAGTGCTGGGGGACTTATACAAGAGACCCAGTACTTC
CDR3: CSAGGLIQETQYF

size: NA
V: TRBV28
J: TRBJ2-7
D: NA
DNA: TGTGCCAGCAATGGAGGGGGCTCCTACGAGCAGTACTTC
CDR3: CASNGGGSYEQYF

size: NA
V: TRBV20-1
J: TRBJ2-7
D: TRBD2
DNA: TGCAGTGCTAGTTCCCAACTAGCGGGAGGGGACTTTTCCTACAATGAGCAGTACTTC
CDR3: CSASSQLAGGDFSYNEQYF

size: once
V: TRBV21-1
J: TRBJ2-5
D: NA
DNA: TGTGCCAGCACCACATTAGGGGGCTACAAGCAGTACTTC
CDR3: CASTTLGGYKQYF

size: NA
V: TRBV5-6
J: TRBJ1-1
D: NA
DNA: TGTGCCAGCAGCTTTTTCCGGGGACTGAACACTGAAGCTTTCTTT
CDR3: CASSFFRGLNTEAFF

size: few
V: TRBV4-1
J: TRBJ2-5
D: NA
DNA: TGCGCCAGCAGCCAAGATGGCGGCAGGACCGAAGAGACCCAGTACTTC
CDR3: CASSQDGGRTEETQYF

size: few
V: TRBV5-1
J: TRBJ2-6
D: NA
DNA: TGCGCCAGCAGCTTACGAGCGAACGGTATGGTTCGGTCTGGGGCCAACGTCCTGACTTTC
CDR3: CASSLRANGMVRSGANVLTF

size: NA
V: TRBV3-1
J: TRBJ2-3
D: NA
DNA: TGTGCCAGCAGCCAAGGAAGAGTACTAGGGGTGGATACGCAGTATTTT
CDR3: CASSQGRVLGVDTQYF

size: NA
V: TRBV20-1
J: TRBJ2-1
D: TRBD2
DNA: TGCAGTGCCACCACCAGCGGGGGAAGTAGAGATGAGCAGTTCTTC
CDR3: CSATTSGGSRDEQFF

size: few
V: TRBV12-3/TRBV12-4
J: TRBJ2-6
D: NA
DNA: TGTGCCAGCAGTCTAATCCGGGCCAACGTCCTGACTTTC
CDR3: CASSLIRANVLTF

size: few
V: TRBV13
J: TRBJ2-5
D: TRBD2
DNA: TGTGCCAGCAGCTTAGGACTAGCGGGGGGGCGTTTGGAGACCCAGTACTTC
CDR3: CASSLGLAGGRLETQYF

size: few
V: TRBV2
J: TRBJ1-4
D: NA
DNA: TGTGCCAGCAGAAAAGAACAGGGACGAGCTAATGAAAAACTGTTTTTT
CDR3: CASRKEQGRANEKLFF

size: few
V: TRBV20-1
J: TRBJ1-2
D: NA
DNA: TGCAGTGCTAGAGATAGCCAGAGAGGCGGAAGCTTCTATGGCTACACCTTC
CDR3: CSARDSQRGGSFYGYTF

size: many
V: TRBV24-1
J: TRBJ2-5
D: TRBD2
DNA: TGTGCCACCAGTGATCCCCTACTAGCGGGGGTAGAGACCCAGTACTTC
CDR3: CATSDPLLAGVETQYF

size: NA
V: TRBV20-1
J: TRBJ2-7
D: TRBD2
DNA: TGCAGTGCTAGCCCGGGACTATTATCCTACGAGCAGTACTTC
CDR3: CSASPGLLSYEQYF

size: NA
V: TRBV10-3
J: TRBJ2-5
D: NA
DNA: TGTGCCATCAGTGAACGAAGCCAAGAGACCCAGTACTTC
CDR3: CAISERSQETQYF

size: few
V: TRBV10-3
J: TRBJ2-1
D: NA
DNA: TGTGCCATCAGTGAGTCCGAGCGGGTCTACAATGAGCAGTTCTTC
CDR3: CAISESERVYNEQFF

size: NA
V: TRBV28
J: TRBJ2-7
D: NA
DNA: TGTGCCAGCAGTTTGGACAGCTTAAACTACGAGCAGTACTTC
CDR3: CASSLDSLNYEQYF

size: few
V: TRBV25-1
J: TRBJ2-5
D: NA
DNA: TGTGCCAGCAGGGACAAGGATTGGTACCAAGAGACCCAGTACTTC
CDR3: CASRDKDWYQETQYF

size: few
V: TRBV9
J: TRBJ1-2
D: NA
DNA: TGTGCCAGCACCAGGACAGAGGATGGCTACACCTTC
CDR3: CASTRTEDGYTF

size: NA
V: TRBV20-1
J: TRBJ1-5
D: TRBD1
DNA: TGCAGTGCTAGAGAACCGTTACAGGGGGCGAGTCAGCCCCAGCATTTT
CDR3: CSAREPLQGASQPQHF

size: many
V: TRBV5-1
J: TRBJ2-7
D: TRBD2
DNA: TGCGCCAGCAGCGAGACTGGTAGCGGGTTGTACGAGCAGTACTTC
CDR3: CASSETGSGLYEQYF

size: NA
V: TRBV6-1
J: TRBJ1-1
D: NA
DNA: TGTGCCAGCATCCAAAATTTTCTTATGGGGAACACTGAAGCTTTCTTT
CDR3: CASIQNFLMGNTEAFF

size: NA
V: TRBV5-1
J: TRBJ1-1
D: TRBD1
DNA: TGCGCCAGCAGCTTAGGTAGGGCAGGGGGGAACACTGAAGCTTTCTTT
CDR3: CASSLGRAGGNTEAFF

size: many
V: TRBV20-1
J: TRBJ2-3
D: NA
DNA: TGCAGCGCAAAAGCGCCGAGCGATCCGTCGGATACGCAGTATTTT
CDR3: CSAKAPSDPSDTQYF

size: NA
V: TRBV20-1
J: TRBJ2-5
D: TRBD2
DNA: TGCAGTGCTAGTGGACTAGCGGGAGTTGGAGAGACCCAGTACTTC
CDR3: CSASGLAGVGETQYF

size: few
V: TRBV7-9
J: TRBJ2-3
D: NA
DNA: TGTGCCAGCAGTCGGGCAATGCCTTCCACAGATACGCAGTATTTT
CDR3: CASSRAMPSTDTQYF

size: few
V: TRBV5-1
J: TRBJ2-7
D: TRBD2
DNA: TGCGCCAGCAGCTCGGACTCGACTAGCGGGAAATACGAGCAGTACTTC
CDR3: CASSSDSTSGKYEQYF

size: NA
V: TRBV5-1
J: TRBJ1-3
D: TRBD1
DNA: TGCGCCAGCAGCGACAGGGACTCTGGAAACACCATATATTTT
CDR3: CASSDRDSGNTIYF

size: NA
V: TRBV6-1
J: TRBJ1-2
D: TRBD1
DNA: TGTGCCAGCAGTGAAATGCGACAGGGCAACGGCTACACCTTC
CDR3: CASSEMRQGNGYTF

size: many
V: TRBV7-2
J: TRBJ2-1
D: TRBD1
DNA: TGTGCCAGCAGCCCGAAGCTCGACAGGGTTTCCTACAATGAGCAGTTCTTC
CDR3: CASSPKLDRVSYNEQFF

size: NA
V: TRBV25-1
J: TRBJ1-1
D: NA
DNA: TGTGCCAGCAGTGGATCCGGGACCCCCGAAGCTTTCTTT
CDR3: CASSGSGTPEAFF

size: NA
V: TRBV10-3
J: TRBJ2-1
D: NA
DNA: TGTGCCATCAGTGAGTCTGAGGGCTCCTGGGGGCAGTTCTTC
CDR3: CAISESEGSWGQFF

size: few
V: TRBV20-1
J: TRBJ1-6
D: NA
DNA: TGCAGTGCTAGAGATGCGGGGGGCGGTTCACCCCTCCACTTT
CDR3: CSARDAGGGSPLHF